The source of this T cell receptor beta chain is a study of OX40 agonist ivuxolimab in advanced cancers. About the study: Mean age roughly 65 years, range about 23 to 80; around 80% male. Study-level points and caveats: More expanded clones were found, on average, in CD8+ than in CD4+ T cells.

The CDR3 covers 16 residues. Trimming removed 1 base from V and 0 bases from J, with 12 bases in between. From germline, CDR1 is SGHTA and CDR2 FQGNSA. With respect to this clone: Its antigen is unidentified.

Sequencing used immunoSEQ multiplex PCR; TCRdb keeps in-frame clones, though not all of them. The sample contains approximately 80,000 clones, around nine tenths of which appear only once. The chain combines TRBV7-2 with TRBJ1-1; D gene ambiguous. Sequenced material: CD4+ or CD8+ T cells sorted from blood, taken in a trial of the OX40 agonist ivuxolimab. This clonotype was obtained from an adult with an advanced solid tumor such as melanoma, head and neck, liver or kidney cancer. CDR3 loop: CASSLVFGSMNTEAFF. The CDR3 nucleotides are TGTGCCAGCAGCTTAGTTTTTGGGTCGATGAACACTGAAGCTTTCTTT.